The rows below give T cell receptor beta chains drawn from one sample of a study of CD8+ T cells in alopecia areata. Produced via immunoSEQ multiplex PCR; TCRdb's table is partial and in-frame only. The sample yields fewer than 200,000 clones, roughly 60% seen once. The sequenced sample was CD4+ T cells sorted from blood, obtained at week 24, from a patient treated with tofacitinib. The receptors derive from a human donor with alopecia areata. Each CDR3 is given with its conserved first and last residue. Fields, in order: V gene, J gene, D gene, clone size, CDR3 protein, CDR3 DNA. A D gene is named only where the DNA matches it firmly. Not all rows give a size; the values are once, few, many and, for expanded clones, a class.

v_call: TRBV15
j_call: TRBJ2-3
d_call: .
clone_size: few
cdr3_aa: CATSSDSFSSTDTQYF
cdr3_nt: TGTGCCACCAGCAGCGACTCATTCTCAAGCACAGATACGCAGTATTTT

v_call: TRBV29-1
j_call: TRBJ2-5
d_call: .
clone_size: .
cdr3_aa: CSVTGAQETQYF
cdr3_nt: TGCAGCGTGACCGGGGCCCAAGAGACCCAGTACTTC

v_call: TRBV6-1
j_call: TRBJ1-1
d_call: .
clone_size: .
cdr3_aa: CASSERGRNTEAFF
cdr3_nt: TGTGCCAGCAGTGAAAGGGGACGGAACACTGAAGCTTTCTTT

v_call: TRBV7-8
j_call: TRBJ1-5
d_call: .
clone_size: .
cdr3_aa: CASSLERGGYDQPQHF
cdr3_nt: TGTGCCAGCAGCTTAGAAAGGGGGGGCTATGATCAGCCCCAGCATTTT

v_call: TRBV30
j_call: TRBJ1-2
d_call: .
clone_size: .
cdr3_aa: CAWNRDLLNYGYTF
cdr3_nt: TGTGCCTGGAACCGGGACCTACTTAACTATGGCTACACCTTC

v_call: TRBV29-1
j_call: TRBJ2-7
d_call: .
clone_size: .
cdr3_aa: CSVWGQAPSYEQYF
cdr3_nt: TGCAGCGTTTGGGGGCAGGCCCCTTCCTACGAGCAGTACTTC

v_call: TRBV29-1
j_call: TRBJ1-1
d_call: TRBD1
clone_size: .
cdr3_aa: CSGDRETEAFF
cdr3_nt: TGCAGCGGGGACAGGGAGACTGAAGCTTTCTTT

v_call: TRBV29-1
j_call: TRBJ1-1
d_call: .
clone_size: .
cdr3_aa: CSVKGMNTEAFF
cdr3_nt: TGCAGCGTTAAGGGTATGAACACTGAAGCTTTCTTT

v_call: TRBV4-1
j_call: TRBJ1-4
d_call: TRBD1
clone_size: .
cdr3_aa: CASSQDQGGTGGEKLFF
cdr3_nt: TGCGCCAGCAGCCAAGATCAAGGAGGGACAGGAGGCGAAAAACTGTTTTTT

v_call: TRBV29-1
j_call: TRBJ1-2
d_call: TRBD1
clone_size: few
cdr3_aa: CSVGGGQRNYGYTF
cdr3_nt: TGCAGCGTTGGAGGGGGACAGAGGAACTATGGCTACACCTTC

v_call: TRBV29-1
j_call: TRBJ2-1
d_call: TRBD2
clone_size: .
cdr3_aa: CSVVRRGVINEQFF
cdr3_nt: TGCAGCGTTGTGAGGCGGGGGGTGATCAATGAGCAGTTCTTC

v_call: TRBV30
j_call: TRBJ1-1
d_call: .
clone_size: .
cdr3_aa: CAWSQGVGAFF
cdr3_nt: TGTGCCTGGAGCCAGGGCGTGGGAGCTTTCTTT

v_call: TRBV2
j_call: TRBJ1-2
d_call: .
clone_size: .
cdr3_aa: CASSRDNNYGYTF
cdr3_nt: TGTGCCAGCAGCAGGGATAATAACTATGGCTACACCTTC

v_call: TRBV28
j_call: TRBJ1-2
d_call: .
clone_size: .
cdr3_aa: CASSLDNYGYTF
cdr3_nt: TGTGCCAGCAGTTTGGACAACTATGGCTACACCTTC

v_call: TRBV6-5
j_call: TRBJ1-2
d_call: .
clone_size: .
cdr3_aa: CASSSGQSGKGYTF
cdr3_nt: TGTGCCAGCAGCTCAGGGCAGAGCGGAAAAGGCTACACCTTC

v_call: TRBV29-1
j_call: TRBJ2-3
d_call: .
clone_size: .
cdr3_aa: CSAQRGSTDTQYF
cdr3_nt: TGCAGCGCCCAACGCGGCTCCACAGATACGCAGTATTTT

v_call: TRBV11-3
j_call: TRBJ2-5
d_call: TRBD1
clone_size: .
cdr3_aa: CASSPPTGVETQYF
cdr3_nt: TGTGCCAGCAGCCCACCGACAGGGGTCGAGACCCAGTACTTC

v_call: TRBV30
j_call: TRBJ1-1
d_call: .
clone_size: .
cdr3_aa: CAWRGLRTEAFF
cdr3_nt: TGTGCCTGGAGGGGGTTACGCACTGAAGCTTTCTTT

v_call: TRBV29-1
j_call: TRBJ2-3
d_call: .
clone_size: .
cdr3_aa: CSVDQGLNTQYF
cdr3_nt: TGCAGCGTTGATCAGGGGCTAAATACGCAGTATTTT

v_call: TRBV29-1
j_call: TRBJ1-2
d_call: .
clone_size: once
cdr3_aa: CSVGGVGDYGYTF
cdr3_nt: TGCAGCGTTGGGGGCGTAGGGGACTATGGCTACACCTTC

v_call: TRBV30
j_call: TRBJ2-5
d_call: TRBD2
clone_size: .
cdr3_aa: CAWSSGGASGAETQYF
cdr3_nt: TGTGCCTGGAGTAGCGGGGGCGCTAGCGGGGCAGAGACCCAGTACTTC

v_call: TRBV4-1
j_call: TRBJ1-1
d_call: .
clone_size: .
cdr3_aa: CASSQVVGVLNTEAFF
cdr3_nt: TGCGCCAGCAGCCAAGTTGTGGGGGTTCTGAACACTGAAGCTTTCTTT

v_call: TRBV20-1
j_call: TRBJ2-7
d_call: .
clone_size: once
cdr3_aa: CSAVDLYEQYF
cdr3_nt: TGCAGTGCTGTGGACTTGTACGAGCAGTACTTC

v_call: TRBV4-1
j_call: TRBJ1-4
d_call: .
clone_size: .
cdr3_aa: CASSQGVTNEKLFF
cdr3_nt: TGCGCCAGCAGCCAAGGAGTAACTAATGAAAAACTGTTTTTT